These 20 T cell receptor beta chains originate from one sample sequenced in a study of blood T cell repertoires in COVID-19. Here immunoSEQ multiplex PCR was the method, and the copy in TCRdb shows in-frame clones only, minus some. This sample has 390,000 or so clones, with 85% to 90% found just once. Sequenced material: PBMCs or T cells enriched from blood (not recorded which). The receptors derive from a woman between 45 and 65 years old who had recovered from COVID-19.

V gene TRBV7-2 combines with J gene TRBJ1-6, with D possibly being TRBD1 (5 bases). The CDR3 covers 15 residues. Germline V lookup: CDR1 SGHTA, CDR2 FQGNSA. V lost 3 bases and J 9 bases, leaving 15 bases between the germline ends. CDR3 sequence reads: CASSFAGGGFSPLHF. The CDR3 bases are TGTGCCAGCAGCTTTGCGGGGGGGGGATTTTCACCCCTCCACTTT. Combining the CDR3 with reference TRBV7-2 and TRBJ1-6 gives the whole variable domain GAGVSQSPSNKVTEKGKDVELRCDPISGHTALYWYRQSLGQGLEFLIYFQGNSAPDKSGLPSDRFSAERTGGSVSTLTIQRTQQEDSAVYLCASSFAGGGFSPLHFGNGTRLTVT.

The CDR3 DNA reads as TGTGCCACCTCGCCCGGGACAGGGCCCTACGAGCAGTACTTC. Residues: CATSPGTGPYEQYF. V usage is TRBV24-1 and J usage is TRBJ2-7; 9 bases map to TRBD1. The V and J ends lost 9 bases and 2 bases, in that order; junction bases with no gene match: 7. Germline V CDR1 and CDR2: KGHDR, SFDVKD. This CDR3 is 14 amino acids long.

This clone was counted between two and nine times. The gene calls are TRBV7-9 and TRBJ2-2; no clear D gene. Trimming left V 5 bases short and J 0 bases short, with 10 bases between. CDR1 and CDR2 from the germline V gene are SEHNR and FQNEAQ (reference sequence). This CDR3 has 15 amino acids. CDR3 loop: CASSQRLPNTGELFF. CDR3 nucleotide sequence: TGTGCCAGCAGCCAACGACTCCCGAACACCGGGGAGCTGTTTTTT.

J is TRBJ1-2 and V is TRBV5-4, with D possibly being TRBD1 (6 bases). The V gene's germline CDR1 is SGHNT and CDR2 YYREEE (reference sequence). CDR3 length: 15 amino acids. V lost 4 bases and J 2 bases, leaving 15 bases between the germline ends. CDR3 nucleotide sequence: TGTGCCAGCAGCCTAAATTACAGGGTGAACTATGGCTACACCTTC. Translating gives CASSLNYRVNYGYTF.

The V gene is TRBV6-1, the J gene TRBJ2-7; 8 bases map to TRBD1. This CDR3 spans 14 amino acids. CDR1 and CDR2 from the germline V gene are MNHNS and SASEGT. J lost 6 bases, V lost 3 bases, and 7 bases had no gene match. The CDR3 nucleotides read TGTGCCAGCAGTGAGTCGACAGGGGTTCCCGAGCAGTACTTC. Protein product: CASSESTGVPEQYF.

This chain joins TRBV2 and TRBJ2-1; 10 nucleotides line up with TRBD2. The V gene end was trimmed by 6 bases and the J gene end by 3 bases; junction bases not matched to a gene: 5. Germline CDR1 and CDR2: SNHLY and FYNNEI. The CDR3 is made up of 15 amino acids. The DNA of the CDR3 is TGTGCCAGCAGAAACGAGCGGGGGGGCTACAATGAGCAGTTCTTC. It encodes CASRNERGGYNEQFF.

This chain links TRBV6-2 or TRBV6-3 with TRBJ2-7, with TRBD1 matching over 7 bases. The germline V gene encodes CDR1 MNHEY and CDR2 SVGEGT. The trim removed 6 bases at V and 3 bases at J, leaving 8 bases unmatched. The CDR3 is made up of 14 amino acids. CDR3 in amino acids: CASSPDRVSYEQYF. The CDR3 region has the DNA TGTGCCAGCAGCCCCGACAGGGTAAGCTACGAGCAGTACTTC.

This chain links TRBV19 with TRBJ1-6; TRBD1 might be the D (5 bases). V lost 9 bases to trimming and J lost 0 bases, with 9 bases between them. Germline-derived CDR1 and CDR2 are LNHDA and SQIVND (reference sequence). The CDR3 consists of 14 residues. Written as DNA, the CDR3 is TGTGCCAGCAGACAGAGCTCCTATAATTCACCCCTCCACTTT. The encoded protein is CASRQSSYNSPLHF. Combining the CDR3 with reference TRBV19 and TRBJ1-6 gives the whole variable domain DGGITQSPKYLFRKEGQNVTLSCEQNLNHDAMYWYRQDPGQGLRLIYYSQIVNDFQKGDIAEGYSVSREKKESFPLTVTSAQKNPTAFYLCASRQSSYNSPLHFGNGTRLTVT.

V gene TRBV6-4 combines with J gene TRBJ2-6, with unresolved D. In germline, CDR1 is MRHNA, CDR2 SNTAGT. The CDR3 spans 17 residues. V was cut by 4 bases and J by 0 bases, with 13 bases left in between. The CDR3 DNA sequence: TGTGCCAGCAGTGCCGGTGGGCTCAGCTCTGGGGCCAACGTCCTGACTTTC. This encodes CASSAGGLSSGANVLTF.

The rearrangement uses TRBV7-9 and TRBJ2-7, with TRBD2 as a possible D gene (6 bases). The CDR3 consists of 16 residues. Germline values: CDR1 SEHNR, CDR2 FQNEAQ (reference sequence). The V and J ends lost 5 bases and 3 bases respectively, with 20 bases between them. CDR3 sequence (DNA): TGTGCCAGCAGCCTACTACCAACCGGGAGATTCTACGAGCAGTACTTC. It is translated as CASSLLPTGRFYEQYF.

This chain connects TRBV28 to TRBJ2-7; D not resolved. The length of the CDR3 is 11 residues. V was shortened by 8 bases and J by 7 bases, with 12 bases between the two germline ends. The V gene's germline CDR1 is MDHEN and CDR2 SYDVKM. The CDR3 sequence is CASSNLREQYF. CDR3 DNA sequence: TGTGCCAGCTCTAATCTCCGGGAGCAGTACTTC.

The chain carries TRBV10-3 and TRBJ1-5; D is unresolved. The length of the CDR3 is 14 residues. Trimming removed 8 bases from V and 4 bases from J, with 15 bases in between. CDR1 and CDR2 (germline): ENHRY, SYGVKD. The CDR3 nucleotides read TGTGCCATCTCCCCCATAGAGGGAAATCAGCCCCAGCATTTT. Amino acids: CAISPIEGNQPQHF.

This clone came up once. This chain links TRBV6-6 with TRBJ1-5; a weak D match, TRBD1 (5 bases). The CDR3 contains 11 residues. From germline, CDR1 is MNHNY and CDR2 SVGAGI (reference sequence). Trimming took off 8 bases at V and 10 bases at J, with 12 bases between the two ends. The CDR3 DNA reads TGTGCCAGCGGCGGGGACGATCCCCAGCATTTT. Translated, it gives CASGGDDPQHF.

This chain joins TRBV9 and TRBJ1-3, with D possibly TRBD1 on 6 matching bases. Trimming took 2 bases from V and 0 from J, leaving 12 bases between them. From germline, CDR1 is SGDLS and CDR2 YYNGEE. This CDR3 is 16 amino acids long. The CDR3 region has the DNA TGTGCCAGCAGCGTCGAGACAGGCCACTCTGGAAACACCATATATTTT. Translating gives CASSVETGHSGNTIYF.

Of note for this clone: Other nucleotide sequences in the sample specify the same CDR3. This chain connects TRBV29-1 to TRBJ1-2; TRBD1 might be the D (5 bases). Trimming removed 4 bases at V and 2 bases at J, with 8 bases between. CDR3 length: 12 residues. CDR1 is SQVTM and CDR2 is ANQGSEA in the germline V gene. The CDR3 DNA reads TGCAGCGTTGGGGCAGGGAACTATGGCTACACCTTC. Its translation is CSVGAGNYGYTF.

This CDR3 is CASSWGTGEAFF. The CDR3 region has the DNA TGCGCCAGCAGCTGGGGGACAGGTGAAGCTTTCTTT. This chain joins TRBV5-1 and TRBJ1-1; 8 positions agree with TRBD1. Unmatched junction bases numbered 2, after V lost 3 bases and J lost 7 bases. Per the germline V gene, CDR1 is SGHRS and CDR2 is YFSETQ. The CDR3 is 12 residues long.

This clone was observed a handful of times. The chain joins TRBV27 to TRBJ1-1; 8 bases line up with TRBD1. There are 14 residues in the CDR3. Germline V gene sequence: CDR1 MNHEY, CDR2 SMNVEV (reference sequence). Unmatched junction bases numbered 5, after V lost 7 bases and J lost 1 base. The CDR3 DNA reads TGTGCCAGCAAACTGGACAGGGAGAACACTGAAGCTTTCTTT. Protein sequence: CASKLDRENTEAFF.

The gene calls are TRBV19 and TRBJ1-2; TRBD1 aligns across 10 bases. With 6 bases clipped from V and 7 bases from J, the junction kept 8 bases outside the gene matches. The CDR3 has 14 residues. CDR1 LNHDA and CDR2 SQIVND come from the germline V gene (reference sequence). In nucleotides, the CDR3 is TGTGCCAGTAGGGAAGGACAGGGGGGTAGTGGCTACACCTTC. Its translation is CASREGQGGSGYTF.

This clone appeared many times. Other DNA variants within this sample encode the same CDR3. The rearrangement links TRBV7-9 to TRBJ1-2; possibly TRBD1 for D (5 bases). Germline lookup yields CDR1 SEHNR and CDR2 FQNEAQ (reference sequence). The V gene lost 1 base and the J gene lost 8 bases, with 11 bases spanning the gap. CDR3 length: 13 residues. The CDR3 DNA follows: TGTGCCAGCAGCTTAGAAACAGGAGGGGGCTACACCTTC. It encodes CASSLETGGGYTF. The whole variable domain, filled in from reference TRBV7-9 and TRBJ1-2, reads DTGVSQNPRHKITKRGQNVTFRCDPISEHNRLYWYRQTLGQGPEFLTYFQNEAQLEKSRLLSDRFSAERPKGSFSTLEIQRTEQGDSAMYLCASSLETGGGYTFGSGTRLTVV.

The J gene is TRBJ2-7, the V gene TRBV11-3; 7 bases map to TRBD2. Looked up from germline, CDR1 is SGHNT and CDR2 is YENEEA. J lost 4 bases, V lost 5 bases, and 14 bases had no gene match. The CDR3 runs to 16 residues. The CDR3 protein is CASSPQGGGNLYEQYF. The CDR3, as DNA: TGTGCCAGCAGCCCCCAGGGCGGGGGTAATTTGTACGAGCAGTACTTC. Variable domain in full (rest from reference TRBV11-3 and TRBJ2-7): EAGVVQSPRYKIIEKKQPVAFWCNPISGHNTLYWYLQNLGQGPELLIRYENEEAVDDSQLPKDRFSAERLKGVDSTLKIQPAELGDSAVYLCASSPQGGGNLYEQYFGPGTRLTVT.